This T cell receptor beta chain was profiled in a study of blood T cell repertoires in COVID-19 (TCRdb year 2020). At the level of the whole study: Samples covering the acute and convalescent phases of COVID-19 were provided by collaborators in the United States, Italy and Spain. The material from the prospective study consisted of cDNA or gDNA derived from T cells, B-cell-depleted T cells, or PBMCs. Deeply sampled blood TCRbeta repertoires from subjects exposed to, actively infected with, or recovered from COVID-19 were included in the dataset. The repertoires were released in a freely available public database meant as a resource for research on the immune response to SARS-CoV-2. The samples were drawn from two sources: the first 160 participants of the ongoing ImmuneRACE study, and 1,000 to 1,500 subjects contributed by 6 global collaborators. A de-identified subject ID, COVID-19 status, age in years and sex were almost always included in the sample metadata. Where available, HLA class I and class II types were taken from metadata supplied by the sample provider and were not determined by assay-based typing.

As concerns this clone: This clone's antigen is unknown. Nothing much larger sits one base from this clone, and base qualities are not available.

The immunoSEQ Assay, a bias-controlled multiplex PCR, was used to amplify TCRbeta CDR3 regions from genomic DNA. For the original study's pipeline: The number of nucleated cells in each sample was estimated by amplification of reference gene primers within the assay. Sequence reads were collapsed and filtered to measure the absolute abundance of every unique TCRbeta CDR3 rearrangement. For each sample, productive Simpson clonality was calculated as the square root of Simpson's diversity index across productive rearrangements. TCRdb stores this immuneACCESS table with in-frame sequences only. Part of the clones is absent; in the studies checked, under half of the shortfall reflects unresolved V genes, and no reason is known for the rest. V and J calls and clone size are as listed in that table; D and trimming were resolved from the DNA. The sample profile shows about 170,000 clones; around 84% of them were found once. In total, the top ten clones hold around 15% of the sample.

The research as a whole found: The amount of clinical and demographic metadata varied by source and participant and was provided uncurated.

Participants in the prospective study were aged about 18 to 95 years, lived in 24 United States geographic areas, and enrolled through a virtual design. In the prospective study, participants were assigned to cohorts based on the clinical history participants reported in a screening survey and a study questionnaire. Recovered participants in ImmuneRACE Cohort 3 were defined by two consecutive negative NP/OP PCR tests, clearance by a healthcare professional, or resolution of symptoms. Mobile phlebotomists in the prospective study collected whole blood, serum and a nasopharyngeal or oropharyngeal swab from every participant. Prospective study participants could optionally give additional blood draws and questionnaires over a roughly 2-month period. Prospective study blood samples were shipped either frozen or at room temperature before DNA extraction. The CDR3 covers 16 residues, taking in both the cysteine and the phenylalanine. CDR3 DNA only is kept here, 48 bases in frame from base 1. The germline V gene provides CDR1 SGHRS and CDR2 YFSETQ. The junction shows trimming of 0 bases on V and 2 bases on J, plus 12 bases between the germline ends.

The chain employs TRBV5-1 and TRBJ2-1; matching of 5 bases hints at TRBD1 as the D gene. The clonotype comes from a man aged 45 to 65 who had recovered from COVID-19. Sequencing used PBMCs or T cells enriched from blood (not recorded which). The CDR3 protein is CASSLAPGNTYNEQFF. DNA sequence: TGCGCCAGCAGCTTGGCCCCAGGGAACACCTACAATGAGCAGTTCTTC.